The clone carrying this T cell receptor beta chain came up many times. Each CDR3 protein is one row after TCRdb ran MiXCR on the 5' RACE reads. The sample lists roughly 120,000 distinct CDR3 sequences, about 10% occurring once. The sample comes from a study of spatial heterogeneity in lung cancer. Study-level information: Donation came from some 72 patients with untreated early-stage non-small cell lung cancer. Alpha-chain sequences were consistently detected less often than beta-chain sequences.

Specified time point: blood at routine non-recurrence follow-up after resection. Germline assignment: CDR1 MDHEN and CDR2 SYDVKM. The CDR3 has 17 amino acids. The V gene lost 6 bases and the J gene lost 1 base, with 21 bases spanning the gap. The sample consisted of PBMCs, taken at follow-up. This chain connects TRBV28 to TRBJ1-1, with TRBD1 as a possible D gene (5 bases). This TCR came from a female donor with early-stage non-small cell lung cancer. Here the CDR3 reads CASRAAGGTAPNTEAFF. CDR3 sequence (DNA): TGTGCCAGCAGGGCTGCCGGCGGGACGGCACCGAACACTGAAGCTTTCTTT.